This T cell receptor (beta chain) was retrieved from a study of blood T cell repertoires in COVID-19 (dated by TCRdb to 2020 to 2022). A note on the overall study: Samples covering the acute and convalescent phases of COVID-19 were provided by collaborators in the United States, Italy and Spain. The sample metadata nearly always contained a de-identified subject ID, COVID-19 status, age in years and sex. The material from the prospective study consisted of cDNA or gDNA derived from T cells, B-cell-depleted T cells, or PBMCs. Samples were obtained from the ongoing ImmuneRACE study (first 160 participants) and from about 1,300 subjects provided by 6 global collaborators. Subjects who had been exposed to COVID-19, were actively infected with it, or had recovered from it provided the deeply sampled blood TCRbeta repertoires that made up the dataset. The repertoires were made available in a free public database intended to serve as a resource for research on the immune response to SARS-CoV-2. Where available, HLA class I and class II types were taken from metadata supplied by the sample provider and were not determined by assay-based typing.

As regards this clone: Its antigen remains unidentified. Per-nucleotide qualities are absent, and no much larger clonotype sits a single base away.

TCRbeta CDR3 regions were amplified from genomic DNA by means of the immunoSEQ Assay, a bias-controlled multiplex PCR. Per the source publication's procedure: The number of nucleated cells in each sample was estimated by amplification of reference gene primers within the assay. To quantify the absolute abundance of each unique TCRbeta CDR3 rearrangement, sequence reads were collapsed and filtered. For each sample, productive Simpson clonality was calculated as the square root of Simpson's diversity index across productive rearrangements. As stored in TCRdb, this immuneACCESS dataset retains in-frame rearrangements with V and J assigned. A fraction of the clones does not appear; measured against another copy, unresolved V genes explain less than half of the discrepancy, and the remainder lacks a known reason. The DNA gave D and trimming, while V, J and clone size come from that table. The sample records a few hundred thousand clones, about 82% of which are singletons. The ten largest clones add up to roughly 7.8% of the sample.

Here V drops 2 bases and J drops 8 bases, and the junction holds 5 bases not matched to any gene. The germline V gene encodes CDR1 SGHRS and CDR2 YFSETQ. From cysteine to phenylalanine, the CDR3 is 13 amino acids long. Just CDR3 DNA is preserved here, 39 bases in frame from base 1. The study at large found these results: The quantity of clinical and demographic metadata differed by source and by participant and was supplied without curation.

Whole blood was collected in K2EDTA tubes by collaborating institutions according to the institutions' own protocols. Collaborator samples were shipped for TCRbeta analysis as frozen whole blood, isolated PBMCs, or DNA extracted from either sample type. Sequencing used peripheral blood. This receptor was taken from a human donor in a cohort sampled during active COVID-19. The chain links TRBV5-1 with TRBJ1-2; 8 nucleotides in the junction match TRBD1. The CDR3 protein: CASSLASGGGYTF. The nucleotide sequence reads TGCGCCAGCAGCTTAGCGTCAGGGGGCGGCTACACCTTC.